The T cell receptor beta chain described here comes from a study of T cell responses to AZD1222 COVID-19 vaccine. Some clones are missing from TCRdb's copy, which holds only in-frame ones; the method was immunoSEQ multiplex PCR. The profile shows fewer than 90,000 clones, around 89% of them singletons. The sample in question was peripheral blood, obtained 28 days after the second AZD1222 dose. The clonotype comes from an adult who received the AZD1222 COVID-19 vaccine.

CDR3 DNA sequence: TGTGCCACCAGCTTCGGGGTAGCGACCACAGATACGCAGTATTTT. Translated: CATSFGVATTDTQYF. This chain uses TRBV15 with TRBJ2-3, with D possibly TRBD2 on 5 matching bases. Per germline, CDR1 LNHNV and CDR2 YYDKDF (reference sequence). V was pared by 5 bases and J by 2 bases, with 14 bases between. The CDR3 has 15 residues.